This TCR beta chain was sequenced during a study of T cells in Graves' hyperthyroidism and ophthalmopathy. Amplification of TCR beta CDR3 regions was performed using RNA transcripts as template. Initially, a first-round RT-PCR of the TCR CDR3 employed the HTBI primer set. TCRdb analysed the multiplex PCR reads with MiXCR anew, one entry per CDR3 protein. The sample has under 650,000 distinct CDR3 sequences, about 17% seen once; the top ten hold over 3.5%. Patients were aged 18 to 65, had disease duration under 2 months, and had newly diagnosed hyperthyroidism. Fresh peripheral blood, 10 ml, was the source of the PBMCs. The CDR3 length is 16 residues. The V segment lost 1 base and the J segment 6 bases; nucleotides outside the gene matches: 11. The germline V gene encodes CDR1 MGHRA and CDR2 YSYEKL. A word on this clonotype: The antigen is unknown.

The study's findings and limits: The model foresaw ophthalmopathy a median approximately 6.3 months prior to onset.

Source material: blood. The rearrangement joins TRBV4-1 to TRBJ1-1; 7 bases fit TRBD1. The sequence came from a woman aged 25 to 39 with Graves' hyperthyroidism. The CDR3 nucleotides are TGCGCCAGCAGCCAAGTGAGGACAGGTCCGGGGGCTGAAGCTTTCTTT. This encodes CASSQVRTGPGAEAFF.